This TCR beta chain was recorded in a study of beta chain features in type 1 diabetes. Study information: Sorted cells numbering some 110 million were examined across all samples. General study findings and limits: Healthy donors had naive, central memory and Treg TCRB repertoires that appeared less similar than those seen among patients. Type 1 diabetes patients showed a moderate but significant shortening of TCRB CDR3s in all four CD4+ subsets.

Sampling consisted of one heparinised blood draw per donor, averaging approximately 120 mL. The study reverse transcribed the entire isolated RNA, so it sequenced expressed TCRB transcripts. Profiled with immunoSEQ multiplex PCR; TCRdb holds only in-frame clones, not every one. The top ten hold 1.3% to 1.5% of the sample, which has fewer than 30,000 clones, 50% to 65% seen once. A word on this clone: The target antigen is unknown.

V was clipped by 3 bases and J by 4 bases, with 15 bases between them. The germline V gene has CDR1 KGHSH and CDR2 LQKENI. The CDR3 spans 15 residues. Input material: Tregs from blood. This TCR was sampled from a woman aged 18 to 35 with type 1 diabetes. This chain uses TRBV18 with TRBJ1-2; possibly TRBD1 for D (5 bases). CDR3 sequence: CASSPGTGPIYGYTF. Here the CDR3 DNA reads TGTGCCAGCTCACCTGGTACAGGCCCTATCTATGGCTACACCTTC.